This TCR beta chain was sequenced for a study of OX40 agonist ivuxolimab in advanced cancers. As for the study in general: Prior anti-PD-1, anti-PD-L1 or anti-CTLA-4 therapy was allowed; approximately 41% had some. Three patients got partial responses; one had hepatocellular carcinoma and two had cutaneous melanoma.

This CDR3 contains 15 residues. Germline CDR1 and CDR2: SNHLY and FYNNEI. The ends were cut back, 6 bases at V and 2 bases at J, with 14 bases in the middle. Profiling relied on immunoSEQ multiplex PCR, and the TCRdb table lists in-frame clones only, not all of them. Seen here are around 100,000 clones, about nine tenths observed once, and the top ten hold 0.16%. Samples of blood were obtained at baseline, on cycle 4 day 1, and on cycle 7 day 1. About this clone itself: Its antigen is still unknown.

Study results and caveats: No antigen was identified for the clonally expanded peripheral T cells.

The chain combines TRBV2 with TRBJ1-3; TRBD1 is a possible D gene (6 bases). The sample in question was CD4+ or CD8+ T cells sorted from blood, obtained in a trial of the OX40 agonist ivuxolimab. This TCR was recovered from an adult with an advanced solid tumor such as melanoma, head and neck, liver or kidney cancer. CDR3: CASRKGGTAGNTIYF. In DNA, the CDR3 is TGTGCCAGCAGGAAGGGGGGGACGGCTGGAAACACCATATATTTT.